These T cell receptor beta chains were read from a single sample in a study of regulatory T cells in long-lasting Graves disease. TCRdb redid the calling of the multiplex PCR reads with MiXCR, one entry per CDR3 protein. The sample includes 650,000 to 850,000 distinct CDR3 sequences, approximately 31% of them seen just once. The input for sequencing was peripheral blood mononuclear cells (PBMCs), taken when the disease was refractory, from a patient treated with antithyroid drugs. The receptors originated from a female donor with Graves disease. Each CDR3 is given with its conserved first and last residue. The order of the fields is V gene, D gene, J gene, clone size, CDR3 protein, CDR3 DNA. D genes are given only for firm matches. Not all rows give a size; the values are once, few, many and, for expanded clones, a class.

TRBV3-1	TRBD1	TRBJ1-1	few	CASSQDNRGVAEAFF	TGTGCCAGCAGCCAAGATAACAGGGGGGTTGCTGAAGCTTTCTTT
TRBV30	TRBD1	TRBJ1-3	.	CAWNLGTAGNTIYF	TGTGCCTGGAACCTTGGGACAGCGGGAAACACCATATATTTT
TRBV28	.	TRBJ2-7	many	CASSFRNEQYF	TGTGCCAGCAGTTTCAGGAACGAGCAGTACTTC
TRBV5-6	TRBD1	TRBJ2-7	few	CASSLPGQVSPEQYF	TGTGCCAGCAGCTTACCGGGACAGGTGTCTCCCGAGCAGTACTTC
TRBV19	.	TRBJ1-5	few	CASSMEAQPQHF	TGTGCCAGTAGTATGGAGGCTCAGCCCCAGCATTTT
TRBV6-2/TRBV6-3	.	TRBJ2-5	few	CASSYIRARSGETQYF	TGTGCCAGCAGTTACATCAGGGCCCGATCCGGCGAGACCCAGTACTTC
TRBV19	.	TRBJ1-1	few	CASSRQGGRMNTEAFF	TGTGCCAGTAGTAGACAAGGGGGGCGGATGAACACTGAAGCTTTCTTT
TRBV6-2/TRBV6-3	.	TRBJ2-5	.	CASIFEGLETQYF	TGTGCCAGCATCTTTGAGGGGCTGGAGACCCAGTACTTC
TRBV20-1	.	TRBJ1-1	once	CSATRQNTEAFF	TGCAGTGCAACCAGACAGAACACTGAAGCTTTCTTT
TRBV3-1	.	TRBJ1-2	.	CASSQDLGALGYTF	TGTGCCAGCAGCCAAGACTTGGGGGCGCTGGGCTACACCTTC
TRBV7-2	TRBD2	TRBJ2-3	many	CASSSISGMGTDTQYF	TGTGCCAGCAGCTCCATAAGCGGGATGGGCACAGATACGCAGTATTTT
TRBV10-3	.	TRBJ2-7	few	CAIITHRESLGEQYF	TGTGCCATCATAACCCACAGGGAAAGCCTCGGAGAGCAGTACTTC
TRBV10-3	TRBD1	TRBJ1-1	few	CAISVTGENTEAFF	TGTGCCATCAGTGTTACAGGGGAGAACACTGAAGCTTTCTTT
TRBV12-3/TRBV12-4	TRBD2	TRBJ2-7	many	CASSFGAGGPYEQYF	TGTGCCAGCAGTTTCGGTGCGGGAGGGCCCTACGAGCAGTACTTC
TRBV7-6	.	TRBJ2-2	.	CASSFRDTGELFF	TGTGCCAGCAGCTTTAGGGACACCGGGGAGCTGTTTTTT
TRBV12-3/TRBV12-4	TRBD1	TRBJ1-5	few	CASSQGQGAWDSNQPQHF	TGTGCCAGCAGTCAGGGACAGGGGGCGTGGGATAGCAATCAGCCCCAGCATTTT
TRBV28	.	TRBJ1-2	few	CASSLYEGEGGYTF	TGTGCCAGCAGTTTATACGAGGGGGAGGGAGGCTACACCTTC
TRBV19	.	TRBJ2-5	.	CASRAAGETQYF	TGTGCCAGTAGAGCAGCGGGAGAGACCCAGTACTTC
TRBV12-3/TRBV12-4	.	TRBJ2-1	.	CASSVKYEQFF	TGTGCCAGCAGCGTCAAGTATGAGCAGTTCTTC
TRBV3-1	.	TRBJ1-4	few	CASRDSGGFEKLFF	TGTGCCAGTAGAGACAGTGGAGGTTTTGAAAAACTGTTTTTT
TRBV27	TRBD2	TRBJ2-7	few	CASSTGTSGKCEQYF	TGTGCCAGCAGTACCGGGACTAGCGGGAAGTGCGAGCAGTACTTC
TRBV20-1	TRBD1	TRBJ1-1	few	CSASPGGDTEAFF	TGCAGTGCTAGCCCAGGGGGGGACACTGAAGCTTTCTTT
TRBV3-1	.	TRBJ2-5	.	CASSPPLGKKETQYF	TGTGCCAGCAGCCCCCCGTTAGGGAAGAAAGAGACCCAGTACTTC
TRBV7-9	.	TRBJ2-5	many	CASSETGREETQYF	TGTGCCAGCAGCGAGACAGGCCGAGAAGAGACCCAGTACTTC
TRBV2	TRBD2	TRBJ2-5	many	CASSHGGSSQETQYF	TGTGCCAGCAGTCACGGCGGGAGTTCCCAAGAGACCCAGTACTTC
TRBV7-6	.	TRBJ1-1	many	CASTPEPGRMNTEAFF	TGTGCCAGCACTCCTGAGCCGGGGCGGATGAACACTGAAGCTTTCTTT
TRBV29-1	.	TRBJ1-1	.	CSFEEGPTEAFF	TGCAGCTTTGAAGAGGGACCCACTGAAGCTTTCTTT
TRBV13	.	TRBJ2-5	.	CASSLAFDYQETQYF	TGTGCCAGCAGCTTAGCGTTCGACTATCAAGAGACCCAGTACTTC
TRBV7-2	.	TRBJ2-1	.	CASSSLYNEQFF	TGTGCCAGCAGCTCCCTGTACAATGAGCAGTTCTTC
TRBV12-3/TRBV12-4	.	TRBJ2-5	many	CASILGKGTETQYF	TGTGCCAGCATCCTAGGTAAAGGGACGGAGACCCAGTACTTC
TRBV20-1	.	TRBJ1-2	.	CSAIPGHAYGYTF	TGCAGTGCTATTCCGGGACATGCTTATGGCTACACCTTC
TRBV19	TRBD1	TRBJ1-2	few	CASTYRDRVFGYTF	TGTGCCAGTACTTACCGGGACAGGGTCTTTGGCTACACCTTC
TRBV12-3/TRBV12-4	.	TRBJ1-5	few	CASSLDGESNQPQHF	TGTGCCAGCAGTTTAGACGGGGAAAGCAATCAGCCCCAGCATTTT
TRBV27	.	TRBJ2-7	few	CASSNPGTVYEQYF	TGTGCCAGCAGTAACCCCGGGACGGTTTACGAGCAGTACTTC
TRBV27	.	TRBJ1-1	few	CASSRISNTEASF	TGTGCCAGCAGTAGGATATCGAACACTGAAGCTTCCTTT
TRBV7-9	.	TRBJ1-1	few	CASSFIVGGLGTEAFF	TGTGCCAGCAGCTTTATCGTCGGGGGGCTCGGCACTGAAGCTTTCTTT
TRBV28	TRBD1	TRBJ1-2	.	CASSFPRQGGLDSYGYTF	TGTGCCAGCAGTTTCCCCCGACAGGGGGGGCTTGATTCCTATGGCTACACCTTC
TRBV5-5	.	TRBJ1-1	.	CASSFQGMNAEAFF	TGTGCCAGCAGCTTTCAAGGTATGAACGCTGAAGCTTTCTTT
TRBV6-1	.	TRBJ1-2	.	CASSIQPGDYGYTF	TGTGCCAGCAGTATCCAGCCGGGCGACTATGGCTACACCTTC
TRBV28	.	TRBJ1-2	few	CASSLPGAAYGYTF	TGTGCCAGCAGTTTGCCCGGGGCAGCCTATGGCTACACCTTC
TRBV10-3	.	TRBJ2-5	.	CAISGDLGRETQYF	TGTGCCATCAGTGGAGACCTCGGGCGAGAGACCCAGTACTTC
TRBV5-5	.	TRBJ2-6	.	CASRILGAGANVLTF	TGTGCCAGCAGAATACTAGGGGCTGGGGCCAACGTCCTGACTTTC
TRBV6-4	.	TRBJ1-2	.	CASSERRGGYGYTF	TGTGCCAGCAGTGAACGCCGGGGGGGGTATGGCTACACCTTC
TRBV11-2	TRBD2	TRBJ2-5	many	CASSSGASGSRETQYF	TGTGCCAGCAGCTCGGGGGCTAGCGGGAGTCGTGAGACCCAGTACTTC
TRBV12-3/TRBV12-4	.	TRBJ2-7	.	CASLGGTASYEQYF	TGTGCCAGCCTGGGGGGGACAGCTTCCTACGAGCAGTACTTC
TRBV19	.	TRBJ1-5	.	CASSMRGGGNQPQHF	TGTGCCAGTAGTATGAGGGGTGGTGGCAATCAGCCCCAGCATTTT
TRBV27	.	TRBJ2-1	few	CASSLGVSSYNEQFF	TGTGCCAGCAGTTTGGGGGTAAGCTCCTACAATGAGCAGTTCTTC
TRBV11-2	.	TRBJ1-1	.	CASSPGRRTEAFF	TGTGCCAGCAGCCCGGGACGTCGTACTGAAGCTTTCTTT
TRBV29-1	TRBD2	TRBJ2-7	.	CSVTLGLAVAYEQYF	TGCAGCGTTACCCTAGGACTAGCTGTCGCCTACGAGCAGTACTTC
TRBV6-2/TRBV6-3	TRBD1	TRBJ1-2	.	CASSYSSDREDYGYTF	TGTGCCAGCAGTTACTCCTCGGACAGGGAGGACTATGGCTACACCTTC
TRBV28	.	TRBJ1-2	many	CASIQTSIFNYGYTF	TGTGCCAGCATCCAGACATCAATTTTTAACTATGGCTACACCTTC